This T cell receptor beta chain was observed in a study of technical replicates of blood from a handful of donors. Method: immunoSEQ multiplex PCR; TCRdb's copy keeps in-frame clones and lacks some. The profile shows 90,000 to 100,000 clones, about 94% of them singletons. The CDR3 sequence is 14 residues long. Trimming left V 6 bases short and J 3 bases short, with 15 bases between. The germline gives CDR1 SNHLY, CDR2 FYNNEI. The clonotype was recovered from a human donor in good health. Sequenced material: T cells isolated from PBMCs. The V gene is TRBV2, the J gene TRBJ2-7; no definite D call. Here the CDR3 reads CASRTSRENYEQYF. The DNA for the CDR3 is TGTGCCAGCAGGACCTCTAGAGAAAACTACGAGCAGTACTTC. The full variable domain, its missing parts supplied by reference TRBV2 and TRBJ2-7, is EPEVTQTPSHQVTQMGQEVILRCVPISNHLYFYWYRQILGQKVEFLVSFYNNEISEKSEIFDDQFSVERPDGSNFTLKIRSTKLEDSAMYFCASRTSRENYEQYFGPGTRLTVT.